The present T cell receptor beta chain was sequenced within a study of cytomegalovirus exposure and HLA in healthy donors. Use of 60 Vbeta and 13 Jbeta primers characterized the PCR. TCRdb's copy holds only in-frame clones and misses some; the assay was immunoSEQ multiplex PCR. The sample contains hundreds of thousands of clones, roughly four fifths of which appear only once. The TCR sequence derives from a woman aged 40 to 49 in good health and CMV-seronegative. Sequenced sample: PBMCs.

CDR3 amino acids: CASRTSGGAREQFF. The DNA for the CDR3 is TGTGCCAGCCGGACTAGCGGGGGGGCCCGAGAGCAGTTCTTC. The V and J genes are TRBV6-1 and TRBJ2-1; 15 bases agree with TRBD2. The junction had 6 bases not matched to a gene; V was cut back by 8 bases and J by 10 bases. The CDR3 length is 14 residues. Germline lookup yields CDR1 MNHNS and CDR2 SASEGT.